This record looks at one T cell receptor (beta chain) sequence and its context. Its antigen is unknown. Time point reported: pretreatment peripheral blood. The assay was immunoSEQ multiplex PCR, and TCRdb's table has in-frame clones only and misses some. The sample has about 55,000 clones; about four fifths are singletons. Trimming stripped 5 bases from V and 6 bases from J, with 13 bases between. Germline CDR1 LNHDA, CDR2 SQIVND (reference sequence). The length of the CDR3 is 13 residues. The data were obtained in a study of PD-L1 blockade in urothelial cancer. The wider study: Analyzed time points were 3 weeks (second dose) and 6 weeks after therapy began.

The study, taken as a whole, reports: Durable-benefit cases showed more tumor-associated blood clone expansion at 3 weeks. Better survival was forecast by a pretreatment blood TCR clonality below the median.

This chain connects TRBV19 to TRBJ1-1; TRBD1 is a possible D gene (6 bases). This TCR came from a man aged 45 to 65 with urothelial cancer. Specimen: PBMCs, collected around atezolizumab (anti-PD-L1) treatment. CDR3 amino acids: CASSVDRSAEAFF. In DNA, the CDR3 is TGTGCCAGTAGTGTGGACAGAAGCGCTGAAGCTTTCTTT.